The 32 T cell receptor beta chains in this list originate from one sample, sequenced in a study of quantifying T cell responses using KT2 cells (dated by TCRdb to between 2016 and 2019). About the study as a whole: RNA was DNase-treated and reverse transcribed with TCR alpha and beta constant-region primers, mostly using SuperScript III.

Libraries were constructed by UMI-ligation and nested PCR. The sample was run on an Illumina MiSeq. A single-stranded oligonucleotide bearing the Illumina SP2 sequence and a UMI was ligated to the 3' end of the cDNA with T4 RNA ligase 1. PCR1 ran approximately 4 cycles (98°C 15 s, 69°C 30 s, 72°C 40 s); the beta primer was an equimolar mix of RC1.1 and RC1.2 covering TRBC1 and TRBC2. TCRdb ran its own pipeline on the public reads, namely fastp trimming at Q25 and MiXCR clone calling, and kept in-frame beta chains. Rows are unified per CDR3 protein, each entry keeping the most common DNA and genes. The table for this sample lists fewer than 60,000 distinct CDR3 sequences; around 10% of them were counted only once. The top ten constitute over 9.5% of the sample. The sample taken for sequencing was PBMCs spiked with cells of the T cell clone KT2. Every receptor here comes from a human donor.

This clonotype appeared many times. The gene calls are TRBV20-1 and TRBJ2-3; possible D gene TRBD2, 5 bases. This CDR3 is 14 amino acids long. Germline V lookup: CDR1 DFQATT, CDR2 SNEGSKA (reference sequence). Between the trimmed V and J ends, which lost 1 base and 4 bases, there was a span of 12 bases. The CDR3 DNA reads as TGCAGTGCTAGAGCCCCCACTAGTGCAGATACGCAGTATTTT. Translating it yields CSARAPTSADTQYF.

This clonotype has only a few counts. The CDR3 coding sequence is TGTGCCAGCAGTTTCGGAGCGGGGATCACAGATACGCAGTATTTT. Its translation: CASSFGAGITDTQYF. J is TRBJ2-3 and V is TRBV27; 7 nucleotides agree with TRBD2. The CDR3 covers 15 residues. In germline, CDR1 is MNHEY, CDR2 SMNVEV (reference sequence). The J segment lost 2 bases and the V segment lost 3 bases, leaving 5 bases of the junction unmatched.

The DNA of the CDR3 is TGTGCCAGCCGGGGGAACAAAGAGACCCAGTACTTC. It yields the protein CASRGNKETQYF. V and J are TRBV28 and TRBJ2-5; possible D gene TRBD2, 6 bases. The V end lost 8 bases, the J end lost 3 bases, and 10 bases lay between the germline ends. The CDR3 is 12 residues long. Germline V gene sequence: CDR1 MDHEN, CDR2 SYDVKM.

This clonotype showed up just a few times. This chain joins TRBV27 and TRBJ1-4, with TRBD1 identical over 7 bases. The germline V gene has CDR1 MNHEY and CDR2 SMNVEV (reference sequence). The CDR3 totals 17 residues. Trimming cost V 5 bases and J 3 bases; bases outside gene matches: 12. The CDR3 sequence is CASSPQGQSAANEKLFF. In nucleotides, the CDR3 is TGTGCCAGCAGTCCCCAGGGACAGTCCGCGGCTAATGAAAAACTGTTTTTT.

This clonotype was detected only a few times. The V and J genes are TRBV4-1 and TRBJ1-1; D may be TRBD1 (5 bases). The V gene's germline CDR1 is MGHRA and CDR2 YSYEKL. The CDR3 has 13 residues. The ends were cut back, 4 bases at V and 4 bases at J, with 10 bases in the middle. The CDR3 coding sequence is TGCGCCAGCAGCCTAAGGGGAGGCACTGAAGCTTTCTTT. It encodes CASSLRGGTEAFF.

The rearrangement links TRBV14 to TRBJ2-7, with 9 nucleotides matching TRBD1. Trimming removed 5 bases from V and 2 bases from J; junction bases left unmatched: 10. The germline V gene encodes CDR1 SGHDN and CDR2 FVKESK. CDR3 length: 16 residues. The DNA for the CDR3 is TGTGCCAGCAGCTCGTCCCCCGGGACAGGGCCCTACGAGCAGTACTTC. This gives the protein CASSSSPGTGPYEQYF.

This clonotype showed up many times. The chain employs TRBV20-1 and TRBJ2-5; D not certain. Germline values: CDR1 DFQATT, CDR2 SNEGSKA (reference sequence). Trimming cost V 5 bases and J 3 bases, with 13 bases left between them. CDR3 length equals 13 residues. CDR3 coding DNA: TGCAGTGCTCCCGGACGGGTTGAAGAGACCCAGTACTTC. As protein: CSAPGRVEETQYF.

J is TRBJ1-3 and V is TRBV15; D possibly corresponds to TRBD1 (5 bases). Germline V lookup: CDR1 LNHNV, CDR2 YYDKDF (reference sequence). The CDR3 has 15 amino acids. The V gene lost 0 bases and the J gene lost 4 bases, with 10 bases spanning the gap. The CDR3 is CATSRDRTGGNTIYF. The CDR3 DNA reads TGTGCCACCAGCAGAGATCGAACAGGCGGAAACACCATATATTTT.

In this sample, this clonotype turned up a few times. This sequence joins TRBV20-1 and TRBJ2-3; D call uncertain. Trimming took off 0 bases at V and 7 bases at J, with 5 bases between the two ends. The V gene's germline CDR1 is DFQATT and CDR2 SNEGSKA (reference sequence). The CDR3 has 11 residues. CDR3 amino acids: CSARDRHTQYF. CDR3 nucleotides: TGCAGTGCTAGAGATAGACATACGCAGTATTTT.

This clonotype was counted only a few times. V usage is TRBV14 and J usage is TRBJ2-3, with D hard to call. V was cut by 0 bases and J by 14 bases, with 12 bases left in between. The length of the CDR3 is 12 residues. Germline V gene lookup returns CDR1 SGHDN and CDR2 FVKESK. The CDR3 loop reads CASSQDSNVRYF. Written as DNA, the CDR3 is TGTGCCAGCAGCCAAGATTCAAACGTGAGGTATTTT.

The V gene is TRBV2, the J gene TRBJ2-2, with D unresolved. Germline-derived CDR1 and CDR2 are SNHLY and FYNNEI. The V end lost 7 bases, the J end lost 4 bases, and 13 bases lay between the germline ends. This CDR3 region has 14 residues. The chain's CDR3 is CASIPTPATGELFF. The CDR3 DNA reads as TGTGCCAGCATTCCAACTCCTGCCACCGGGGAGCTGTTTTTT.

This clonotype was counted a few times. The gene calls are TRBV19 and TRBJ1-2; D not resolved. CDR3 length: 14 residues. V lost 0 bases, J lost 2 bases, and 7 bases lay in between. Germline lookup yields CDR1 LNHDA and CDR2 SQIVND (reference sequence). CDR3 DNA: TGTGCCAGTAGTATAGAGGCAGTCAACTATGGCTACACCTTC. Protein: CASSIEAVNYGYTF.

The rearrangement joins TRBV12-2 to TRBJ1-1; the table's TRBD1 call for D was not verified on the DNA. TRBV12-2 is flagged as a pseudogene. CDR3 length equals 12 residues. The CDR3 DNA reads TGTGCAAGTCGCTTTAAGACAGACGAAGCTTTCTTT. Its protein is CASRFKTDEAFF.

The sample holds a few counts of this clonotype. The CDR3, as DNA: TGCAGTGCCCTCCAGGGGACCTCCTACAATGAGCAGTTCTTC. It codes for CSALQGTSYNEQFF. This chain joins TRBV20-1 and TRBJ2-1; tentative D call: TRBD1 (6 bases). In germline, CDR1 is DFQATT, CDR2 SNEGSKA (reference sequence). CDR3 size: 14 residues. V shed 6 bases and J shed 0 bases, with 12 bases lying between them.

This rearrangement joins TRBV4-1 to TRBJ2-3; possibly TRBD1 or TRBD2 for D (5 bases each). V was shortened by 0 bases and J by 8 bases, with 18 bases between the two germline ends. Germline V gives CDR1 MGHRA, CDR2 YSYEKL. The CDR3 runs 16 residues. CDR3: CASSQETGPAKATQYF. CDR3 nucleotide sequence: TGCGCCAGCAGCCAAGAAACGGGGCCAGCTAAGGCTACGCAGTATTTT.

This clonotype was seen ten or more times. The chain joins TRBV20-1 to TRBJ2-1, with 11 bases lining up with TRBD2. V was clipped by 6 bases and J by 4 bases; unmatched bases: 5. The germline CDR1 and CDR2 sequences are DFQATT and SNEGSKA (reference sequence). The CDR3 has 14 amino acids. CDR3 sequence: CSAQGLAEYNEQFF. The DNA of the CDR3 is TGCAGTGCCCAGGGACTAGCGGAATACAATGAGCAGTTCTTC.

This clonotype turned up a few times. The chain combines TRBV20-1 with TRBJ2-5; a weak D match, TRBD2 (6 bases). CDR1 DFQATT and CDR2 SNEGSKA come from the germline V gene (reference sequence). V dropped 6 bases and J dropped 3 bases, with 11 bases sitting between them. This CDR3 is 12 amino acids long. In DNA form, the CDR3 reads TGCAGTGCAGGGGTAGCGGAAGAGACCCAGTACTTC. It translates to CSAGVAEETQYF.

The sample holds a few counts of this clonotype. The CDR3 sequence: CASSLKMGTDTQYF. CDR3 bases: TGTGCCAGCAGCCTAAAAATGGGGACAGATACGCAGTATTTT. This chain links TRBV12-3 or TRBV12-4 with TRBJ2-3; D not certain. CDR3 size: 14 residues. Trimming took off 6 bases at V and 3 bases at J, with 13 bases between the two ends.

This clonotype was observed a few times. V usage is TRBV7-2 and J usage is TRBJ1-4; 9 nucleotides align to TRBD1. CDR3 length: 15 residues. The germline CDR1 and CDR2 sequences are SGHTA and FQGNSA. With 1 base clipped from V and 4 bases from J, the junction kept 1 base outside the gene matches. CDR3 in DNA: TGTGCCAGCAGCTTAGGGGACAGGGATAATGAAAAACTGTTTTTT. Translated: CASSLGDRDNEKLFF.

The J gene is TRBJ2-7, the V gene TRBV12-3 or TRBV12-4; D could derive from TRBD1 or TRBD2 (5 bases each). Deletions cut 4 bases from V and 1 base from J, with 8 bases between. There are 13 residues in the CDR3. CDR3 protein: CASSWDVSYEQYF. The CDR3 DNA reads TGTGCCAGCAGTTGGGACGTATCCTACGAGCAGTACTTC.

V is TRBV6-5 and J is TRBJ2-3; TRBD2 is a possible D gene (6 bases). This CDR3 is 15 amino acids long. Germline-derived CDR1 and CDR2 are MNHEY and SVGAGI. V was clipped by 6 bases and J by 1 base, with 14 bases between them. This chain's CDR3 is CASRPGTWGTDTQYF. In DNA, the CDR3 is TGTGCCAGCAGACCGGGGACTTGGGGCACAGATACGCAGTATTTT.

The sample holds many counts of this clonotype. The V call is TRBV29-1, the J call TRBJ2-1; TRBD2 agrees at 11 bases. CDR3 length equals 15 residues. Germline CDR1 reads SQVTM; CDR2 reads ANQGSEA. With 6 bases clipped from V and 7 bases from J, the junction kept 11 bases outside the gene matches. The CDR3 is CSVDTGLAAENEQFF. The CDR3 nucleotides read TGCAGCGTCGACACGGGACTAGCGGCGGAGAATGAGCAGTTCTTC.

The chain employs TRBV7-2 and TRBJ1-6; a weak D match, TRBD1 (6 bases). The V end lost 3 bases, the J end lost 6 bases, and 9 bases lay between the germline ends. Germline CDR1 SGHTA, CDR2 FQGNSA. The CDR3 contains 14 residues. The chain's CDR3 is CASSFRGFNSPLHF. CDR3 DNA: TGTGCCAGCAGCTTCAGGGGCTTTAATTCACCCCTCCACTTT.

This clonotype was found a few times. The V and J genes are TRBV27 and TRBJ1-5, with 11 bases matching TRBD1. Per the germline V gene, CDR1 is MNHEY and CDR2 is SMNVEV (reference sequence). This CDR3 is 16 amino acids long. Losses at the gene ends were 5 bases for V and 6 bases for J; bases not matched to a gene: 9. CDR3 DNA: TGTGCCAGCAGTCCACATGGACAGGGGGCTGGTCAGCCCCAGCATTTT. Amino acid sequence: CASSPHGQGAGQPQHF.

The chain carries TRBV28 and TRBJ2-7; D is perhaps TRBD1 (5 bases). The V and J ends lost 5 bases and 4 bases respectively, with 18 bases between them. Germline V gene data show CDR1 as MDHEN and CDR2 as SYDVKM. The CDR3 is made up of 15 amino acids. CDR3 protein: CASSLVSPGAYEQYF. In nucleotides, the CDR3 is TGTGCCAGCAGTCTCGTGTCCCCTGGGGCTTACGAGCAGTACTTC.

This chain links TRBV29-1 with TRBJ2-5; D is possibly TRBD1 (5 bases). The germline V gene encodes CDR1 SQVTM and CDR2 ANQGSEA. The V end was cut by 5 bases, the J end by 4 bases, with 5 bases between. The CDR3 is made up of 10 amino acids. In DNA form, the CDR3 reads TGCAGCGTTAGGGGAGAGACCCAGTACTTC. Translation gives CSVRGETQYF. Filled out from reference TRBV29-1 and TRBJ2-5, the complete variable domain reads SAVISQKPSRDICQRGTSLTIQCQVDSQVTMMFWYRQQPGQSLTLIATANQGSEATYESGFVIDKFPISRPNLTFSTLTVSNMSPEDSSIYLCSVRGETQYFGPGTRLLVL.

This clonotype was seen at least ten times. The V and J genes are TRBV7-2 and TRBJ2-3; 7 positions match TRBD2. Losses at the gene ends were 4 bases for V and 6 bases for J; bases not matched to a gene: 4. Per germline, CDR1 SGHTA and CDR2 FQGNSA. The CDR3 runs to 13 residues. The CDR3 sequence is CASSWAGEDTQYF. The CDR3 nucleotides are TGTGCCAGCAGCTGGGCGGGAGAGGATACGCAGTATTTT.

The chain links TRBV5-6 to TRBJ2-3, with TRBD2 matching over 8 bases. The CDR3 has 15 residues. CDR1 is SGHDT, CDR2 YYEEEE, per germline. Trimming took 4 bases from V and 2 from J; bases not matched to a gene: 6. The CDR3 protein is CASSRRGGATDTQYF. The CDR3 coding sequence is TGTGCCAGCAGCCGCCGGGGGGGGGCCACAGATACGCAGTATTTT.

This clonotype came up a few times. This sequence joins TRBV7-9 and TRBJ1-1, with 7 positions matching TRBD1. The CDR3 totals 18 residues. J gave up 4 bases and V 6 bases, and 20 bases lay outside the gene matches. Germline V gene lookup returns CDR1 SEHNR and CDR2 FQNEAQ (reference sequence). The CDR3: CASRDRDSSLPAATEAFF. CDR3 bases: TGTGCCAGCAGGGACCGGGACAGCAGTCTCCCAGCTGCCACTGAAGCTTTCTTT. The complete variable domain, with remaining parts taken from reference TRBV7-9 and TRBJ1-1, reads DTGVSQNPRHKITKRGQNVTFRCDPISEHNRLYWYRQTLGQGPEFLTYFQNEAQLEKSRLLSDRFSAERPKGSFSTLEIQRTEQGDSAMYLCASRDRDSSLPAATEAFFGQGTRLTVV.

There are many counts of this clonotype. This chain connects TRBV11-3 to TRBJ2-2; D uncertain. The germline gives CDR1 SGHNT, CDR2 YENEEA. The germline V and J ends were trimmed by 5 bases and 1 base, with 2 bases remaining between them. The CDR3 has 12 residues. This chain's CDR3 is CASSLNTGELFF. The CDR3 nucleotides read TGTGCCAGCAGCCTGAACACCGGGGAGCTGTTTTTT.

V and J are TRBV20-1 and TRBJ1-5; the D is unclear. CDR1 DFQATT and CDR2 SNEGSKA come from the germline V gene (reference sequence). V gave up 3 bases and J gave up 2 bases, with 14 bases separating them. There are 15 residues in the CDR3. The CDR3 loop reads CSASPVNLGNQPQHF. As DNA, the CDR3 is TGCAGTGCTAGTCCCGTGAACTTGGGCAATCAGCCCCAGCATTTT.

Many counts were recorded for this clonotype. The chain couples TRBV7-3 to TRBJ1-1; possibly TRBD1 for D (5 bases). This CDR3 comprises 15 residues. Germline V gives CDR1 SGHTA, CDR2 FQGTGA. V shed 5 bases and J shed 9 bases, with 22 bases lying between them. DNA of the CDR3: TGTGCCAGCAGCCTCGAGGGCGGACAAGGAGGGAAAGCTTTCTTT. It codes for CASSLEGGQGGKAFF.